The 9 T cell receptor beta chains listed next were all sequenced from one sample in a study of blood T cell repertoires in COVID-19. Method: immunoSEQ multiplex PCR; TCRdb's copy keeps in-frame clones and lacks some. Of hundreds of thousands of clones in the sample, 75% to 90% were seen once. The sample taken for sequencing was peripheral blood. The origin of the receptors is a man aged 55-75 years who had recovered from COVID-19.

This clone was seen a few times. The chain recombines TRBV6-2 or TRBV6-3 with TRBJ1-5, with 7 bases lining up with TRBD1. The CDR3 is 15 amino acids. The germline V gene encodes CDR1 MNHEY and CDR2 SVGEGT. V shed 7 bases, J shed 6 bases, and the junction held 12 bases outside the gene matches. The CDR3 reads CASTPPGQVSQPQHF. CDR3 bases: TGTGCCAGCACCCCACCCGGACAGGTCTCTCAGCCCCAGCATTTT.

V is TRBV6-5 and J is TRBJ1-6; 10 bases map to TRBD1. V lost 9 bases and J lost 11; bases outside the gene matches: 7. The V gene's germline CDR1 is MNHEY and CDR2 SVGAGI. CDR3 length equals 13 residues. CDR3 nucleotide sequence: TGTGCCAGTGGGGGACAGGGGCTAACACCCCTCCACTTT. This translates into CASGGQGLTPLHF.

The chain uses TRBV30 and TRBJ2-2; a weak D match, TRBD1 (5 bases). This CDR3 spans 12 amino acids. V was trimmed by 2 bases and J by 10 bases, leaving 11 bases between them. CDR1 GTSNPN and CDR2 SVGIG come from the germline V gene (reference sequence). The CDR3 DNA sequence: TGTGCCTGGAGTAGGGGCTTGGAGGAGCTGTTTTTT. This codes for CAWSRGLEELFF.

The rearrangement links TRBV7-6 to TRBJ2-7; 7 nucleotides agree with TRBD1. This CDR3 contains 13 residues. Germline V gene data show CDR1 as SGHVS and CDR2 as FNYEAQ. The J segment lost 2 bases and the V segment lost 3 bases, leaving 1 base of the junction unmatched. CDR3 nucleotide sequence: TGTGCCAGCAGCTTTGGACAGGCCTACGAGCAGTACTTC. Its translation: CASSFGQAYEQYF.

The genes are TRBV5-1 and TRBJ1-6; 7 nucleotides match TRBD1. J gave up 4 bases and V 3 bases, and 13 bases lay outside the gene matches. Germline V gives CDR1 SGHRS, CDR2 YFSETQ. CDR3 length: 18 residues. As DNA, the CDR3 is TGCGCCAGCAGCTGGAAGACAGGGCTAATTGATTATAATTCACCCCTCCACTTT. Translated, it gives CASSWKTGLIDYNSPLHF. Full variable domain (outside the CDR3, taken from reference TRBV5-1 and TRBJ1-6): KAGVTQTPRYLIKTRGQQVTLSCSPISGHRSVSWYQQTPGQGLQFLFEYFSETQRNKGNFPGRFSGRQFSNSRSEMNVSTLELGDSALYLCASSWKTGLIDYNSPLHFGNGTRLTVT.

The genes are TRBV2 and TRBJ1-5, with D possibly TRBD1 on 5 matching bases. CDR3 length equals 15 residues. CDR1 is SNHLY and CDR2 is FYNNEI in the germline V gene. V was shortened by 0 bases and J by 4 bases, with 10 bases between the two germline ends. In DNA form, the CDR3 reads TGTGCCAGCAGTGAAGCAAGAGCAGGGAATCAGCCCCAGCATTTT. Translated, it gives CASSEARAGNQPQHF.

The V call is TRBV5-4, the J call TRBJ2-2; no clear D. V lost 3 bases, J lost 1 base, and 4 bases lay in between. The CDR3 contains 13 residues. Germline V lookup: CDR1 SGHNT, CDR2 YYREEE (reference sequence). The CDR3 nucleotides are TGTGCCAGCAGCTCCATGAACACCGGGGAGCTGTTTTTT. Residues: CASSSMNTGELFF.

This rearrangement joins TRBV10-3 to TRBJ2-6; 9 nucleotides align to TRBD1. Germline V gene lookup returns CDR1 ENHRY and CDR2 SYGVKD. V lost 10 bases and J lost 0; bases outside the gene matches: 7. This CDR3 contains 16 residues. CDR3 residues: CATIQGARSGANVLTF. CDR3 nucleotides: TGTGCCACGATACAGGGGGCCCGCTCTGGGGCCAACGTCCTGACTTTC.

The chain carries TRBV12-5 and TRBJ1-1; no reliable D call. CDR1 and CDR2 (germline): LGHNT, FRNRAP. The CDR3 is 15 amino acids. The germline V and J ends were trimmed by 5 bases and 1 base, with 14 bases remaining between them. This CDR3 is CASGPAAGWNTEAFF. CDR3 in DNA: TGTGCTAGTGGTCCGGCTGCGGGATGGAACACTGAAGCTTTCTTT.